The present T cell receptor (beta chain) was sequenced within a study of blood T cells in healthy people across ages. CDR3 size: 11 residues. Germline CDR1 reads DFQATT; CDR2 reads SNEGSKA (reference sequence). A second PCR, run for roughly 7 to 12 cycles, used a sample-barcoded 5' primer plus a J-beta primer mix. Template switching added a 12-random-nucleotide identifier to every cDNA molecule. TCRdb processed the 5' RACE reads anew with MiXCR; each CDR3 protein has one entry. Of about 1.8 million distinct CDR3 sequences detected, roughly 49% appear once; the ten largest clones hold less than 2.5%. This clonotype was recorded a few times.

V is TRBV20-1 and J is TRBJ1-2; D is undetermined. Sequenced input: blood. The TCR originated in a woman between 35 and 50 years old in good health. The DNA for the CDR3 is TGCAGAACCTATGCTAACTATGGCTACACCTTC. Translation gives CRTYANYGYTF.